Following are 18 T cell receptor beta chains from one sample sequenced in a study of blood T cell repertoires in COVID-19. Assay used: immunoSEQ multiplex PCR; TCRdb lists only in-frame clones, some missing. The data contain 250,000 or so clones, under 90% of them singletons. Sequencing input: peripheral blood. These receptors originate from a middle-aged woman who had recovered from COVID-19.

The chain recombines TRBV7-2 with TRBJ2-4; the D gene is possibly TRBD2 (6 bases). V was trimmed by 5 bases and J by 2 bases, leaving 19 bases between them. Germline V CDR1 and CDR2: SGHTA, FQGNSA. This CDR3 spans 17 amino acids. CDR3: CASSTGVGGPSKNIQYF. Written as DNA, the CDR3 is TGTGCCAGCAGCACCGGAGTCGGGGGACCTTCCAAAAACATTCAGTACTTC.

The chain combines TRBV19 with TRBJ2-1, with D maybe TRBD2 (5 bases). Deletions cut 3 bases from V and 1 base from J, with 22 bases between. The germline V gene encodes CDR1 LNHDA and CDR2 SQIVND (reference sequence). This CDR3 is built from 19 residues. CDR3: CASSIVSRWRVRSYNEQFF. CDR3 sequence (DNA): TGTGCCAGTAGTATCGTCTCCCGATGGCGGGTAAGGTCCTACAATGAGCAGTTCTTC.

The chain carries TRBV24-1 and TRBJ2-1; D not certain. There are 13 residues in the CDR3. V dropped 4 bases and J dropped 0 bases, with 3 bases sitting between them. Germline CDR1 reads KGHDR; CDR2 reads SFDVKD. The CDR3 is CATSDHSYNEQFF. The CDR3 DNA sequence: TGTGCCACCAGTGACCACTCCTACAATGAGCAGTTCTTC.

This rearrangement joins TRBV3-1 (or the pseudogene TRBV3-2) to TRBJ1-4; D not resolved. V was pared by 3 bases and J by 11 bases, with 22 bases between. Looked up from germline, CDR1 is LGHDT and CDR2 is YNNKEL (reference sequence). CDR3 size: 16 residues. Written as DNA, the CDR3 is TGTGCCAGCAGCCACTCCGACTGGCAACTAATGAAGAAACTGTTTTTT. The encoded protein is CASSHSDWQLMKKLFF.

CDR3 sequence reads: CASSLDRGYGYTF. The CDR3 DNA is TGTGCCAGCAGTCTTGACAGGGGCTATGGCTACACCTTC. The chain joins TRBV27 to TRBJ1-2, with 8 bases aligning to TRBD1. V lost 5 bases, J lost 4 bases, and 3 bases stayed unmatched. The CDR3 runs to 13 residues. Germline V gives CDR1 MNHEY, CDR2 SMNVEV (reference sequence).

CDR3 amino acids: CASSQSSEETQYF. CDR3 nucleotide sequence: TGTGCCAGCAGCCAATCGAGCGAGGAGACCCAGTACTTC. The chain couples TRBV16 to TRBJ2-5; no clear D. The V end was cut by 0 bases, the J end by 5 bases, with 7 bases between. This CDR3 has 13 residues. The germline gives CDR1 KGHSY, CDR2 FQNENV.

This rearrangement joins TRBV15 to TRBJ2-1; D may be TRBD2 (6 bases). The CDR3 has 15 amino acids. Trimming took off 8 bases at V and 4 bases at J, with 18 bases between the two ends. Germline CDR1 LNHNV, CDR2 YYDKDF (reference sequence). The CDR3 DNA reads TGTGCCACCCGTACCCTAGCGCCGGATTACAATGAGCAGTTCTTC. This codes for CATRTLAPDYNEQFF.

The chain combines TRBV9 with TRBJ1-1; D is ambiguous. The CDR3 has 14 amino acids. Trimming stripped 0 bases from V and 4 bases from J, with 10 bases between. Germline lookup yields CDR1 SGDLS and CDR2 YYNGEE. The CDR3 nucleotides read TGTGCCAGCAGCGTAGCTGGTGAGAGCACTGAAGCTTTCTTT. Amino acids: CASSVAGESTEAFF.

This clone was seen more than once but under ten times. This sequence joins TRBV5-4 and TRBJ1-1; D is unresolved. Germline values: CDR1 SGHNT, CDR2 YYREEE (reference sequence). The CDR3 loop spans 13 amino acids. Trimming pared 4 bases from V and 3 bases from J, leaving 10 bases between. CDR3 loop: CASSGYTDTEAFF. The CDR3 DNA follows: TGTGCCAGCAGCGGGTACACAGACACTGAAGCTTTCTTT.

Comments on this clone: Other DNA sequences in this sample translate to the same CDR3. CDR3 loop: CASSQLAGGTDTQYF. CDR3 nucleotides: TGTGCCAGCAGCCAACTAGCGGGAGGAACAGATACGCAGTATTTT. This rearrangement joins TRBV4-2 to TRBJ2-3, with TRBD2 identical over 11 bases. Germline V CDR1 and CDR2: LGHNA, YNFKEQ. This CDR3 has 15 amino acids. V was clipped by 2 bases and J by 3 bases; unmatched bases: 1.

CDR3 bases: TGTGCCAGCAGCTCCTACAGGGGGTCCAATGAGCAGTTCTTC. It translates to CASSSYRGSNEQFF. The chain is built from TRBV13 and TRBJ2-1, with 8 bases aligning to TRBD1. The length of the CDR3 is 14 residues. V trimming: 4 bases; J trimming: 6 bases; junction bases outside the gene matches: 5. Per the germline V gene, CDR1 is PRHDT and CDR2 is FYEKMQ (reference sequence).

The V gene is TRBV19, the J gene TRBJ2-1; D possibly corresponds to TRBD1 (5 bases). V dropped 3 bases and J dropped 0 bases, with 9 bases sitting between them. From germline, CDR1 is LNHDA and CDR2 SQIVND (reference sequence). The CDR3 has 15 amino acids. The CDR3 bases are TGTGCCAGTAGTATGACAGTAAGCTCCTACAATGAGCAGTTCTTC. Translated: CASSMTVSSYNEQFF.

This chain connects TRBV3-1 (or the pseudogene TRBV3-2) to TRBJ2-3, with D possibly being TRBD1 (6 bases). Per germline, CDR1 LGHDT and CDR2 YNNKEL (reference sequence). The CDR3 runs to 14 residues. V lost 3 bases to trimming and J lost 6 bases, with 13 bases between them. The CDR3 coding sequence is TGTGCCAGCAGCCACAGGGGTGGCTCGGATACGCAGTATTTT. It is translated as CASSHRGGSDTQYF.

V is TRBV18 and J is TRBJ2-7; 9 bases match TRBD1. The length of the CDR3 is 14 residues. With V trimmed by 3 bases and J by 2 bases, 2 bases remained unmatched. Germline CDR1 and CDR2: KGHSH and LQKENI. The DNA of the CDR3 is TGTGCCAGCTCACCCGGGACAGGGACCTACGAGCAGTACTTC. It specifies CASSPGTGTYEQYF. The whole variable domain, filled in from reference TRBV18 and TRBJ2-7, reads NAGVMQNPRHLVRRRGQEARLRCSPMKGHSHVYWYRQLPEEGLKFMVYLQKENIIDESGMPKERFSAEFPKEGPSILRIQQVVRGDSAAYFCASSPGTGTYEQYFGPGTRLTVT.

The chain uses TRBV2 and TRBJ2-1; TRBD2 matches 7 bases. CDR1 is SNHLY, CDR2 FYNNEI, per germline. V dropped 0 bases and J dropped 9; count of bases not matched to a gene: 8. The CDR3 totals 15 residues. CDR3 residues: CASSEALKGEGEQFF. Here the CDR3 DNA reads TGTGCCAGCAGTGAAGCGCTGAAAGGGGAGGGTGAGCAGTTCTTC.

The chain uses TRBV5-4 and TRBJ1-4, with 8 bases lining up with TRBD1. Germline V gene sequence: CDR1 SGHNT, CDR2 YYREEE (reference sequence). V trimming: 4 bases; J trimming: 3 bases; junction bases outside the gene matches: 5. This CDR3 spans 15 amino acids. CDR3: CASSPDRGANEKLFF. CDR3 nucleotides: TGTGCCAGCAGCCCTGACAGGGGAGCTAATGAAAAACTGTTTTTT.

This chain joins TRBV30 and TRBJ2-3, with 8 positions matching TRBD1. The length of the CDR3 is 11 residues. From germline, CDR1 is GTSNPN and CDR2 SVGIG (reference sequence). CDR3 region: CGTGYDDTQYF. CDR3 bases: TGTGGGACAGGGTACGACGATACGCAGTATTTT.

This chain connects TRBV2 to TRBJ2-2, with 12 bases lining up with TRBD1. Losses at the gene ends were 6 bases for V and 4 bases for J; bases not matched to a gene: 6. In germline, CDR1 is SNHLY, CDR2 FYNNEI. CDR3 length: 16 residues. CDR3 sequence (DNA): TGTGCCAGCAGCAGCATGGGACAGGGGGCCACCGGGGAGCTGTTTTTT. Translating it yields CASSSMGQGATGELFF.